This entry is about one TCR beta chain. The sample is drawn from a study of blood T cell repertoires in COVID-19. The overall study: Sources were T cells, B-cell-depleted T cells, or PBMCs; the material itself was cDNA or gDNA.

Germline values: CDR1 KGHSH, CDR2 LQKENI. The CDR3 length is 12 residues. With 3 bases removed from V and 5 bases from J, the gap between germline ends came to 8 bases. As originally analysed: Counts of nucleated cells, estimated from reference gene primer amplification, were obtained. Sequenced by immunoSEQ multiplex PCR; TCRdb stores in-frame clones only, minus some. The V and J calls and clone size come from that table; D and trimming were worked out from the DNA. This table holds about 58,000 clones, 85% to 90% found once. The V gene is TRBV18, the J gene TRBJ2-7; TRBD2 is a possible D gene (5 bases). The sequencing input was peripheral blood. The source of this sequence is a human donor with active COVID-19. The donor label of this sample is uncertain. As DNA, the CDR3 is TGTGCCAGCTCACCCCTCGGGAACGAGCAGTACTTC. As protein: CASSPLGNEQYF.